Listed here are 23 T cell receptor beta chains from one sample, sequenced in a study of blood T cell repertoires in COVID-19. This table comes from immunoSEQ multiplex PCR, and its TCRdb copy is limited to in-frame clones, with some not included. Of roughly 250,000 clones listed, about 80% are singletons. The sequencing input was peripheral blood. The receptors shown here come from an elderly woman with acute or convalescent COVID-19.

The chain employs TRBV2 and TRBJ1-6; possibly TRBD1 for D (6 bases). Trimming removed 4 bases at V and 5 bases at J, with 9 bases between. Looked up from germline, CDR1 is SNHLY and CDR2 is FYNNEI. The CDR3 runs to 14 residues. CDR3 coding DNA: TGTGCCAGCAGTGGAGGACAGCATAATTCACCCCTCCACTTT. Translated: CASSGGQHNSPLHF.

The chain recombines TRBV29-1 with TRBJ2-3, with 10 positions matching TRBD1. J was trimmed by 4 bases and V by 7 bases; bases with no gene match: 14. Germline V CDR1 and CDR2: SQVTM, ANQGSEA. The CDR3 loop spans 16 amino acids. DNA of the CDR3: TGCAGCGCCTATCCCAGACAGGGGGCGTCGGCAGATACGCAGTATTTT. It encodes CSAYPRQGASADTQYF.

The genes are TRBV5-1 and TRBJ1-2, with TRBD1 identical over 10 bases. The CDR3 totals 15 residues. Germline lookup yields CDR1 SGHRS and CDR2 YFSETQ. The V segment lost 0 bases and the J segment 4 bases; nucleotides outside the gene matches: 3. The CDR3 loop reads CASSLVTGGSYGYTF. Written as DNA, the CDR3 is TGCGCCAGCAGCTTGGTGACAGGGGGCAGCTATGGCTACACCTTC.

In this sample, this clone turned up a few times. V gene TRBV18 combines with J gene TRBJ1-2; no definite D call. CDR3 length equals 13 residues. The germline V gene encodes CDR1 KGHSH and CDR2 LQKENI. The V and J ends lost 0 bases and 5 bases respectively, with 7 bases between them. Written as DNA, the CDR3 is TGTGCCAGCTCACCACCGACATTTTATGGCTACACCTTC. It codes for CASSPPTFYGYTF.

The genes are TRBV5-1 and TRBJ1-4, with D possibly TRBD1 on 6 matching bases. Trimming left V 2 bases short and J 5 bases short, with 16 bases between. CDR1 and CDR2 (germline): SGHRS, YFSETQ. The CDR3 has 16 amino acids. The CDR3 nucleotides read TGCGCCAGCAGCTTTGAGCCCCAGGGGAAAAATGAAAAACTGTTTTTT. This sequence encodes CASSFEPQGKNEKLFF.

This clone was recorded once. The V call is TRBV7-8, the J call TRBJ2-2; 11 bases map to TRBD2. CDR1 is SGHVS, CDR2 FQNEAQ, per germline. The CDR3 has 13 amino acids. The CDR3 sequence: CAIVAGGPGELFF. As DNA, the CDR3 is TGTGCGATAGTAGCGGGGGGGCCCGGGGAGCTGTTTTTT.

The genes are TRBV14 and TRBJ2-1; a possible D gene is TRBD2 (6 bases). The CDR3 totals 16 residues. Germline V gene data show CDR1 as SGHDN and CDR2 as FVKESK. V gave up 3 bases and J gave up 0 bases, with 12 bases separating them. For the CDR3, the DNA is TGTGCCAGCAGCCATCTAGCGAGTTTCTCCTACAATGAGCAGTTCTTC. It codes for CASSHLASFSYNEQFF.

The rearrangement uses TRBV2 and TRBJ2-5, with TRBD2 matching over 11 bases. V lost 8 bases to trimming and J lost 5 bases; unmatched junction nucleotides: 10. This CDR3 is built from 15 residues. Germline CDR1 is SNHLY and CDR2 is FYNNEI. CDR3 sequence reads: CASLLAGVRQETQYF. CDR3 nucleotide sequence: TGTGCCAGCTTACTAGCGGGGGTTCGGCAGGAGACCCAGTACTTC.

With respect to this clone: Other DNA sequences from this sample encode an identical CDR3 as well. The genes are TRBV6-2 or TRBV6-3 and TRBJ2-4; 7 bases agree with TRBD2. The CDR3 runs to 15 residues. The germline gives CDR1 MNHEY, CDR2 SVGEGT. V lost 6 bases to trimming and J lost 1 base; unmatched junction nucleotides: 6. CDR3 DNA sequence: TGTGCCAGCAGCCCCCCCGGGGGGGCCAAAAACATTCAGTACTTC. Protein sequence: CASSPPGGAKNIQYF.

Of note for this clone: At one boundary the junction diverges from the germline segment, which might be a read error. This sequence joins TRBV27 and TRBJ1-2; tentative D call: TRBD1 (6 bases). This CDR3 region has 11 residues. The germline gives CDR1 MNHEY, CDR2 SMNVEV (reference sequence). This chain's CDR3 is CASSLSMGTSF. CDR3 DNA sequence: TGTGCCAGCAGTTTATCTATGGGGACATCCTTC.

A single count supports this clone. CDR3 nucleotides: TGTGCCAGCAGCCAACGGAGCGGGTCAGATACGCAGTATTTT. It specifies CASSQRSGSDTQYF. The chain uses TRBV16 and TRBJ2-3, with a tentative D call TRBD2 (6 bases). The CDR3 sequence is 14 residues long. The V end was cut by 2 bases, the J end by 4 bases, with 10 bases between. CDR1 and CDR2 (germline): KGHSY, FQNENV.

The chain links TRBV5-1 to TRBJ1-2; D not resolved. Germline V gene sequence: CDR1 SGHRS, CDR2 YFSETQ. CDR3 length equals 14 residues. V was trimmed by 3 bases and J by 4 bases, leaving 13 bases between them. The DNA of the CDR3 is TGCGCCAGCAGCTCCGAGGCGGTCTCCTATGGCTACACCTTC. It translates to CASSSEAVSYGYTF.

Worth noting for this clone: This same CDR3 is encoded by further DNA sequences in the sample. This chain joins TRBV6-1 and TRBJ2-7; D unresolved. This CDR3 has 13 amino acids. The germline V gene encodes CDR1 MNHNS and CDR2 SASEGT. The ends were cut back, 3 bases at V and 5 bases at J, with 11 bases in the middle. CDR3 bases: TGTGCCAGCAGTGAGATAGACATTAACGAGCAGTACTTC. Amino acid sequence: CASSEIDINEQYF.

J is TRBJ2-1 and V is TRBV2, with 7 bases lining up with TRBD2. The J segment lost 4 bases and the V segment lost 6 bases, leaving 6 bases of the junction unmatched. CDR1 is SNHLY, CDR2 FYNNEI, per germline. This CDR3 region has 14 residues. The CDR3 DNA follows: TGTGCCAGCAGACTAGCGAGCGAATACAATGAGCAGTTCTTC. Its translation: CASRLASEYNEQFF.

Worth noting for this clone: Other DNA sequences in the sample encode the same CDR3. V is TRBV11-2 and J is TRBJ1-6, with 7 bases identical to TRBD1. V lost 1 base to trimming and J lost 10 bases; unmatched junction nucleotides: 4. The CDR3 totals 14 residues. Germline V gene lookup returns CDR1 SGHAT and CDR2 FQNNGV. The CDR3, as DNA: TGTGCCAGCAGCTTAGGACAGGGAGGCTCACCCCTCCACTTT. It codes for CASSLGQGGSPLHF.

This clone turned up a few times. This rearrangement joins TRBV7-2 to TRBJ2-7; TRBD2 matches 12 bases. CDR1 and CDR2 (germline): SGHTA, FQGNSA. CDR3 size: 16 residues. V gave up 0 bases and J gave up 3 bases; unmatched junction bases: 3. CDR3 region: CASSLATSGSFYEQYF. The CDR3 coding sequence is TGTGCCAGCAGCTTAGCGACTAGCGGGAGTTTCTACGAGCAGTACTTC.

The rearrangement uses TRBV7-2 and TRBJ2-4; D might be TRBD2 (6 bases). Per the germline V gene, CDR1 is SGHTA and CDR2 is FQGNSA. The V gene lost 1 base and the J gene lost 0 bases, with 7 bases spanning the gap. This CDR3 has 15 residues. CDR3 bases: TGTGCCAGCAGCTTAGTGGGACTAGCCAAAAACATTCAGTACTTC. This sequence encodes CASSLVGLAKNIQYF. The entire variable domain, with the rest obtained from reference TRBV7-2 and TRBJ2-4, is as follows: GAGVSQSPSNKVTEKGKDVELRCDPISGHTALYWYRQSLGQGLEFLIYFQGNSAPDKSGLPSDRFSAERTGGSVSTLTIQRTQQEDSAVYLCASSLVGLAKNIQYFGAGTRLSVL.

By share of the sample, this clone is medium-sized. This rearrangement joins TRBV18 to TRBJ1-6; D is uncertain. The CDR3 contains 14 residues. Germline CDR1 is KGHSH and CDR2 is LQKENI. Trimming cost V 3 bases and J 5 bases, with 8 bases left between them. CDR3 sequence: CASSPGQNNSPLHF. As DNA, the CDR3 is TGTGCCAGCTCACCTGGCCAGAATAATTCACCCCTCCACTTT. Combining the CDR3 with reference TRBV18 and TRBJ1-6 gives the whole variable domain NAGVMQNPRHLVRRRGQEARLRCSPMKGHSHVYWYRQLPEEGLKFMVYLQKENIIDESGMPKERFSAEFPKEGPSILRIQQVVRGDSAAYFCASSPGQNNSPLHFGNGTRLTVT.

The rearrangement links TRBV6-5 to TRBJ2-1; the match to TRBD1 covers 7 bases. V lost 6 bases and J lost 4; bases outside the gene matches: 9. CDR3 length: 15 residues. Per germline, CDR1 MNHEY and CDR2 SVGAGI. Written as DNA, the CDR3 is TGTGCCAGCAGGTCACAGGGGATCGGGTACAATGAGCAGTTCTTC. Residues: CASRSQGIGYNEQFF.

This clone has just one count. The gene calls are TRBV7-9 and TRBJ1-6, with 7 bases matching TRBD1. V lost 5 bases, J lost 4 bases, and 5 bases stayed unmatched. The length of the CDR3 is 15 residues. CDR1 and CDR2 (germline): SEHNR, FQNEAQ (reference sequence). In DNA, the CDR3 is TGTGCCAGCAGCACGGGACAGACTTATAATTCACCCCTCCACTTT. It codes for CASSTGQTYNSPLHF. The full variable domain, with the rest looked up from reference TRBV7-9 and TRBJ1-6, is DTGVSQNPRHKITKRGQNVTFRCDPISEHNRLYWYRQTLGQGPEFLTYFQNEAQLEKSRLLSDRFSAERPKGSFSTLEIQRTEQGDSAMYLCASSTGQTYNSPLHFGNGTRLTVT.

The rearrangement uses TRBV5-1 and TRBJ1-1, with TRBD1 matching 7 bases. From germline, CDR1 is SGHRS and CDR2 YFSETQ. The CDR3 has 14 amino acids. The V gene end was trimmed by 3 bases and the J gene end by 4 bases; junction bases not matched to a gene: 6. The CDR3 reads CASSSRQGSTEAFF. In DNA form, the CDR3 reads TGCGCCAGCAGCTCCCGACAGGGAAGCACTGAAGCTTTCTTT.

The chain employs TRBV7-2 and TRBJ2-4; TRBD1 matches at 8 bases. The J segment lost 6 bases and the V segment lost 5 bases, leaving 6 bases of the junction unmatched. This CDR3 has 14 residues. Germline CDR1 is SGHTA and CDR2 is FQGNSA. The CDR3 sequence: CASSVGQVGNIQYF. In DNA, the CDR3 is TGTGCCAGCAGCGTGGGACAGGTTGGAAACATTCAGTACTTC.

Comments on this clone: The same CDR3 can be traced to other DNA sequences in this sample. V usage is TRBV30 and J usage is TRBJ1-1; 7 nucleotides agree with TRBD1. The CDR3 length is 14 residues. Per germline, CDR1 GTSNPN and CDR2 SVGIG (reference sequence). V lost 2 bases to trimming and J lost 8 bases; unmatched junction nucleotides: 11. In DNA form, the CDR3 reads TGTGCCTGGAGTTTTGCCAGGGGGAGGACCGAAGCTTTCTTT. It yields the protein CAWSFARGRTEAFF.